The clone carrying this TCR beta chain was detected a few times. What it recognizes is unknown. The sample comes from a study of blood T cells in healthy people across ages. Findings and caveats of the study: Shifts in expanded clonotypes may have been confounded by donor CMV status, which was unknown. Diversity of TCR beta correlated strongly with naive T cell percentage. Comparison with aged donors showed that long-lived donors had more naive CD4+ cells and higher diversity.

A J-beta primer mix and a sample-barcoded 5' primer were used in a second PCR of roughly 7 to 12 cycles. MiXCR, applied by TCRdb to the 5' RACE reads, yields one record per CDR3 protein. The repertoire includes some 1.8 million distinct CDR3 sequences, 35% to 50% of them detected once, and approximately 22% sits in the top ten. Per sample, extraction of total RNA gave at least 6 micrograms in every case. This CDR3 contains 11 residues. Germline loops: CDR1 LGHDT, CDR2 YNNKEL (reference sequence). The sequenced sample was blood. This chain joins TRBV3-1 and TRBJ2-1, with D unresolved. The J call may be in error: the DNA end matches TRBJ2-7 better. The sequence derives from a human donor in good health. The CDR3 reads CASSHLDEQYF. CDR3 sequence (DNA): TGTGCCAGCAGCCATCTCGACGAGCAGTACTTC.